The subject of this entry is one T cell receptor (beta chain). The sample originates from a study of blood T cell repertoires in COVID-19. Overall study: From T cells, B-cell-depleted T cells, or PBMCs came the material, which was cDNA or gDNA.

Study members were between about 18 and 100 years old and lived in 24 US regions. Some clones are missing from TCRdb's copy, which holds only in-frame ones; the method was immunoSEQ multiplex PCR. The sample shows 300,000 to 400,000 clones, less than 85% of them seen only once. Trimming took 6 bases from V and 4 from J; bases not matched to a gene: 10. This CDR3 has 15 residues. The germline V gene has CDR1 MNHEY and CDR2 SVGAGI. The V gene is TRBV6-5, the J gene TRBJ2-7, with 9 bases aligning to TRBD1. The sequence was collected from a woman between 25 and 40 years old who had been exposed to COVID-19. Source material: PBMCs or T cells enriched from blood (not recorded which). The CDR3 DNA sequence: TGTGCCAGCAGCGACGCGGGACAGGGTACGTACGAGCAGTACTTC. Translated, it gives CASSDAGQGTYEQYF.